The 4 T cell receptor beta chains below were found in one sample sequenced in a study of blood T cell repertoires in COVID-19 (dated by TCRdb to 2020 to 2022). The library was produced with the immunoSEQ multiplex PCR assay. TCRdb stores this immuneACCESS table with in-frame sequences only. Part of the clones is absent; in the studies checked, under half of the shortfall reflects unresolved V genes, and no reason is known for the rest. Here the sample has about 160,000 clones; roughly 90% occur a single time. The top ten clonotypes cover less than 8.5% of the sample. The source material was PBMCs or T cells enriched from blood (not recorded which). All receptors derive from a woman between 45 and 60 years old who had recovered from COVID-19.

This clone appeared a single time. This rearrangement joins TRBV5-6 to TRBJ1-5, with a weak D call TRBD1 (6 bases). Germline V lookup: CDR1 SGHDT, CDR2 YYEEEE. The CDR3 totals 16 residues. Trimming took off 0 bases at V and 6 bases at J, with 16 bases between the two ends. The CDR3 region has the DNA TGTGCCAGCAGCTTGGAGGGGGGGCGTCGGCGTCAGCCCCAGCATTTT. It codes for CASSLEGGRRRQPQHF.

The CDR3 sequence: CASSLQGAEAFF. In nucleotides, the CDR3 is TGCGCCAGCAGCTTACAGGGGGCTGAAGCTTTCTTT. This rearrangement joins TRBV4-3 to TRBJ1-1, with 8 bases lining up with TRBD1. This CDR3 spans 12 amino acids. Looked up from germline, CDR1 is LGHNA and CDR2 is YSLEER. Trimming cost V 5 bases and J 6 bases; bases outside gene matches: 2.

Only one count was recorded for this clone. V and J are TRBV19 and TRBJ1-4; D is undetermined. V shed 2 bases and J shed 7 bases, with 20 bases lying between them. This CDR3 has 17 residues. Germline V CDR1 and CDR2: LNHDA, SQIVND (reference sequence). DNA of the CDR3: TGTGCCAGTAGTATAAAAGAGGAGGCCAGACTCATTGAAAAACTGTTTTTT. Amino acids: CASSIKEEARLIEKLFF.

The V gene is TRBV7-6, the J gene TRBJ1-2; D uncertain. The CDR3 covers 13 residues. Trimming removed 0 bases from V and 4 bases from J, with 6 bases in between. Germline V CDR1 and CDR2: SGHVS, FNYEAQ. This CDR3 is CASSLASTYGYTF. CDR3 sequence (DNA): TGTGCCAGCAGCTTAGCCAGTACCTATGGCTACACCTTC.